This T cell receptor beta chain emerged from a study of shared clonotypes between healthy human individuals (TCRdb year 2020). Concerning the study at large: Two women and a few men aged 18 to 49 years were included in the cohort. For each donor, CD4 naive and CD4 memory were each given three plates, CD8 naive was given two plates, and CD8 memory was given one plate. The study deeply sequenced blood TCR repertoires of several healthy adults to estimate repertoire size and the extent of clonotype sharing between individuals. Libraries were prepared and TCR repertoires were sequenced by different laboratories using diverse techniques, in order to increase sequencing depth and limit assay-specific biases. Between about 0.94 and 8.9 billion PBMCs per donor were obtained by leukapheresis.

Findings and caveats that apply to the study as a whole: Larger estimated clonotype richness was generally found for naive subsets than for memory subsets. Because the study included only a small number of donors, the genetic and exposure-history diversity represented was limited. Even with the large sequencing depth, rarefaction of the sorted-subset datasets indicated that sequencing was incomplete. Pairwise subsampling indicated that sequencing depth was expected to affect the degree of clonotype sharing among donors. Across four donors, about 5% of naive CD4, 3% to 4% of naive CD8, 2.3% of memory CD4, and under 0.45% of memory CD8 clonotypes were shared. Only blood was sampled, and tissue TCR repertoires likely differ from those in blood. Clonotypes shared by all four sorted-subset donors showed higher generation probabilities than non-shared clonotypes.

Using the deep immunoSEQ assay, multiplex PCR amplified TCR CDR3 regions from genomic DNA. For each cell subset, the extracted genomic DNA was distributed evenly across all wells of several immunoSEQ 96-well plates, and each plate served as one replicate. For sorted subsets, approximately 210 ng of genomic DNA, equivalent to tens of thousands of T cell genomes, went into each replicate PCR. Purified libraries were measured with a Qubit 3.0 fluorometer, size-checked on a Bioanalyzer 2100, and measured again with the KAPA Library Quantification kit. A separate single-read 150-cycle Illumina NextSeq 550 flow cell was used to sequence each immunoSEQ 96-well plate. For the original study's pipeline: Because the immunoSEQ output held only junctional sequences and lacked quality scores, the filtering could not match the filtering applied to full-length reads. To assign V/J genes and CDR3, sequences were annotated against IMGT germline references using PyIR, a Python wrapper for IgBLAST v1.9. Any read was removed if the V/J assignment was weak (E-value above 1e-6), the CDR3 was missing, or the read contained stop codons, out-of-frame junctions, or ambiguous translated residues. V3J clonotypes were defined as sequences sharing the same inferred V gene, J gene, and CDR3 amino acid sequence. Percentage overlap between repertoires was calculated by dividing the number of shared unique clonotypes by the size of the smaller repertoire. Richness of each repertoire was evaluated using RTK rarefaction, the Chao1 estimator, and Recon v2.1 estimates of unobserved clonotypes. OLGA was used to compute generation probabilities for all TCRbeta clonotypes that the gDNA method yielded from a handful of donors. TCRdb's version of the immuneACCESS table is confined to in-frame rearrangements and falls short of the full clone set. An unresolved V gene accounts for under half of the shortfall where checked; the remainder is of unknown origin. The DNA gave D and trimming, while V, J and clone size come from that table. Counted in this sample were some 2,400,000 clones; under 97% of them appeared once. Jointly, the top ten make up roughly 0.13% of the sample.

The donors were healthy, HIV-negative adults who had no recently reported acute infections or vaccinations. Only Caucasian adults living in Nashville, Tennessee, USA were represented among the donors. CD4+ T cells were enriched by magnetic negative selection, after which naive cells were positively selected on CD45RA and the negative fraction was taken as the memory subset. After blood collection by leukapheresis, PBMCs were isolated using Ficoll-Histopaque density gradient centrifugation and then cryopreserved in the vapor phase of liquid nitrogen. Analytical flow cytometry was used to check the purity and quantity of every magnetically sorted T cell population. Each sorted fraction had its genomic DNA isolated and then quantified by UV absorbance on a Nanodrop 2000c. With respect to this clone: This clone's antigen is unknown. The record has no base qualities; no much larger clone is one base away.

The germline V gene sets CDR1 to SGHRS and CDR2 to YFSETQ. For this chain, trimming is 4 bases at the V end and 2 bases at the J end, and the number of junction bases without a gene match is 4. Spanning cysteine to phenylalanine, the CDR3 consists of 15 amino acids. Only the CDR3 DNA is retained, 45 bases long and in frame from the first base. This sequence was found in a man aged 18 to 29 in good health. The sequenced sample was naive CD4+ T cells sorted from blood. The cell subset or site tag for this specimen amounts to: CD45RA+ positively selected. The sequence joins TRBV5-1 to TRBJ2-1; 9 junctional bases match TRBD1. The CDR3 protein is CASSGGQGTYNEQFF. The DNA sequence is TGCGCCAGCAGCGGGGGACAGGGCACCTACAATGAGCAGTTCTTC.